This T cell receptor (beta chain) was observed in a study of patients and donors after allogeneic stem cell transplantation. This CDR3 has 15 residues. Germline assignment: CDR1 SGHTA and CDR2 FQGNSA. Trimming cost V 0 bases and J 4 bases; bases outside gene matches: 1. This clonotype is medium-sized (0.01 to 0.1%) in the sample. TCRdb re-analysed the RT-PCR reads in MiXCR, keeping a single row per CDR3 protein. The sample has some 11,000 distinct CDR3 sequences, about 23% seen once. The chain couples TRBV7-2 to TRBJ1-3, with 9 positions matching TRBD1. The clonotype was recovered from a human donor who was either an allogeneic HSCT recipient or a stem cell or donor lymphocyte infusion donor (not recorded which). It is not recorded whose cells these are; they may come from a transplant donor. The source material was blood, either unsorted or a sorted T cell fraction (not recorded which). In DNA, the CDR3 is TGTGCCAGCAGCTTAGCGGGGACAGGGGGAAACACCATATATTTT. Its protein is CASSLAGTGGNTIYF.